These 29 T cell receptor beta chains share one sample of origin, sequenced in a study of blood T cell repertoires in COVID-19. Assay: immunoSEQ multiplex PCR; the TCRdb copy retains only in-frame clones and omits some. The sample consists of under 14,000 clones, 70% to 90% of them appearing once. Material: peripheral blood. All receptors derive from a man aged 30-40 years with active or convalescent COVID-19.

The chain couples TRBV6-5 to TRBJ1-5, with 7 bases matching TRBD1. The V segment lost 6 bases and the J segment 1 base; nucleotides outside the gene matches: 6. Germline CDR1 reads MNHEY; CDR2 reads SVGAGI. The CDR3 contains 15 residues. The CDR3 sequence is CASSLGTASNQPQHF. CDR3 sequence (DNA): TGTGCCAGCAGCCTCGGGACAGCGAGCAATCAGCCCCAGCATTTT.

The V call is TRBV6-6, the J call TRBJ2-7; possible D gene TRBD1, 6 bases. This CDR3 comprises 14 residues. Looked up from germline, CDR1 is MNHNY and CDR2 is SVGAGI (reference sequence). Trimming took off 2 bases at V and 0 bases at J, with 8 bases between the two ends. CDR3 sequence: CASSYGTTSYEQYV. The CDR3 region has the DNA TGTGCCAGCAGTTACGGGACAACCTCCTACGAGCAGTACGTC.

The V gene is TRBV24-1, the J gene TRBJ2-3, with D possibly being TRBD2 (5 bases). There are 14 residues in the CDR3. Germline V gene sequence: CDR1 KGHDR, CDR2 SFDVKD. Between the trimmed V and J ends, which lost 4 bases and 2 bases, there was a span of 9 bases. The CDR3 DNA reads TGTGCCACCAGTGACGGGATAAACACAGATACGCAGTATTTT. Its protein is CATSDGINTDTQYF.

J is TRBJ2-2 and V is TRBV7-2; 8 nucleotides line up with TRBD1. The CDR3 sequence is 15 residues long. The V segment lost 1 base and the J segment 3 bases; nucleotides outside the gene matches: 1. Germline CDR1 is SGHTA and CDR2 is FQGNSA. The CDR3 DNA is TGTGCCAGCAGCTTAGGACAGGGGTACACCGGGGAGCTGTTTTTT. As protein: CASSLGQGYTGELFF.

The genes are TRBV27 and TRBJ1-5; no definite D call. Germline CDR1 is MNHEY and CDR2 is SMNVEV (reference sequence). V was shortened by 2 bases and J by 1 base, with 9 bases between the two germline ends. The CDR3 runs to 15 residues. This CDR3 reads CASSLRTTSNQPQHF. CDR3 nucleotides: TGTGCCAGCAGTTTAAGGACTACGAGCAATCAGCCCCAGCATTTT.

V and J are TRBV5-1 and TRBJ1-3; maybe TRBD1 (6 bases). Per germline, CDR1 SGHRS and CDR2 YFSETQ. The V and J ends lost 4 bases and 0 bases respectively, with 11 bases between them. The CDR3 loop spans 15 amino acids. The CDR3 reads CASSDTGYSGNTIYF. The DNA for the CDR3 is TGCGCCAGCAGCGATACAGGGTACTCTGGAAACACCATATATTTT.

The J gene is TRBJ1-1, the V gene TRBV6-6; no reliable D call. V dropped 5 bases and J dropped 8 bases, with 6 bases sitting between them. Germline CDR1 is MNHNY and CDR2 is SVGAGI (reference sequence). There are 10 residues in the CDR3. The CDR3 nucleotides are TGTGCCAGCAGTAACAACGAAGCTTTCTTT. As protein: CASSNNEAFF.

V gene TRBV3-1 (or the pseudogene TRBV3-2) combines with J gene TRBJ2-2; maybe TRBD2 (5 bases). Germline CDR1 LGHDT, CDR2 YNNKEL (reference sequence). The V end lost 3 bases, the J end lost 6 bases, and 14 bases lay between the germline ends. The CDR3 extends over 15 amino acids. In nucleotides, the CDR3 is TGTGCCAGCAGCCATCGAGTGAGGGTCGCCGGGGAGCTGTTTTTT. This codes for CASSHRVRVAGELFF.

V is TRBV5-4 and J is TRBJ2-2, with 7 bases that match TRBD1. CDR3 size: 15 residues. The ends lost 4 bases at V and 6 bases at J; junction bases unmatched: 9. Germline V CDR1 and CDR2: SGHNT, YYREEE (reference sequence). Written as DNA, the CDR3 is TGTGCCAGCAGCCGTTCCGGAAGGGGGCCCGGGGAGCTGTTTTTT. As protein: CASSRSGRGPGELFF.

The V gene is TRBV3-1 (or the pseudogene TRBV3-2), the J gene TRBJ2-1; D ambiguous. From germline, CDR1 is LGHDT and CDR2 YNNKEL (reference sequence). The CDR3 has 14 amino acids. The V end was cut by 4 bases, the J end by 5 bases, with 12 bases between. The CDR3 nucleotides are TGTGCCAGCAGCCGCGAACGCCGTAACAATGAGCAGTTCTTC. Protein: CASSRERRNNEQFF.

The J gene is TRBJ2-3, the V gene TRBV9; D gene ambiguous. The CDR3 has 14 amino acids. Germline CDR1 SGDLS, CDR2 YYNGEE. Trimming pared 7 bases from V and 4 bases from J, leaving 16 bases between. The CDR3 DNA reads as TGTGCCAGCTCTCAGACAAATTTACCAGATACGCAGTATTTT. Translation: CASSQTNLPDTQYF. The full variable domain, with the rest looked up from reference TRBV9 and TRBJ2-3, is DSGVTQTPKHLITATGQRVTLRCSPRSGDLSVYWYQQSLDQGLQFLIQYYNGEERAKGNILERFSAQQFPDLHSELNLSSLELGDSALYFCASSQTNLPDTQYFGPGTRLTVL.

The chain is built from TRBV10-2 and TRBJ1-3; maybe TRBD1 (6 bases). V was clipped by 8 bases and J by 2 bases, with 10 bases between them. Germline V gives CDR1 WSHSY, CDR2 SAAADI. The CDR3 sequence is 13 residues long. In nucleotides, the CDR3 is TGCGCCAGCCGGTCAGGGGCTGGAAACACCATATATTTT. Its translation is CASRSGAGNTIYF.

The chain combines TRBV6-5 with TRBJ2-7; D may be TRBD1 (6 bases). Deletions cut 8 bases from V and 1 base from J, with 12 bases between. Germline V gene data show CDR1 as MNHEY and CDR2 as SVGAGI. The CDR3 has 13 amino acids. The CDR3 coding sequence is TGTGCCAGCGGACAGACCGCATCCTACGAGCAGTACTTC. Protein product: CASGQTASYEQYF.

In nucleotides, the CDR3 is TGCGCCAGACCAAGATTCCCTCCGGGGGGGGAGACTAGCACAGATACGCAGTATTTT. Translation gives CARPRFPPGGETSTDTQYF. The V and J genes are TRBV4-1 and TRBJ2-3, with 8 bases matching TRBD2. The germline CDR1 and CDR2 sequences are MGHRA and YSYEKL. This CDR3 spans 19 amino acids. The J segment lost 0 bases and the V segment lost 9 bases, leaving 20 bases of the junction unmatched.

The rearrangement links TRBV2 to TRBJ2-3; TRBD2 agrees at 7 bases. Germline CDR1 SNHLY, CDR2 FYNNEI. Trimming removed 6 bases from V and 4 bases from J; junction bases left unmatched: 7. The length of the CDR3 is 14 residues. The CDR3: CASRPREEADTQYF. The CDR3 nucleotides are TGTGCCAGCAGACCTCGGGAGGAGGCAGATACGCAGTATTTT.

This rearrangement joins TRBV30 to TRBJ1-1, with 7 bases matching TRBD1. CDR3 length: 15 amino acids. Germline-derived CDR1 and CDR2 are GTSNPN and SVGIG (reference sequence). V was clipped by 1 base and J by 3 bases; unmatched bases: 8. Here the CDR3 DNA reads TGTGCCTGGAGTGGGACCAGAGGGGGCTACACTGAAGCTTTCTTT. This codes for CAWSGTRGGYTEAFF.

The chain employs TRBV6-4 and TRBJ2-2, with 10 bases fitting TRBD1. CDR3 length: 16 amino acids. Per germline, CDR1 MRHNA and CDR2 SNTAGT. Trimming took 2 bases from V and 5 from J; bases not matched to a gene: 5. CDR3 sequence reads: CASSDEGTGETGELFF. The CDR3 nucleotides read TGTGCCAGCAGTGACGAGGGGACAGGGGAAACCGGGGAGCTGTTTTTT.

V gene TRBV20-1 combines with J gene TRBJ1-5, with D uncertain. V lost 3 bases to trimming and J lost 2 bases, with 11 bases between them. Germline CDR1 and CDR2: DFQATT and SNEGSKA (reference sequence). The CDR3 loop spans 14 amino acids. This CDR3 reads CSASRGPGNQPQHF. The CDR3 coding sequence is TGCAGTGCTAGTAGAGGGCCGGGCAATCAGCCCCAGCATTTT.

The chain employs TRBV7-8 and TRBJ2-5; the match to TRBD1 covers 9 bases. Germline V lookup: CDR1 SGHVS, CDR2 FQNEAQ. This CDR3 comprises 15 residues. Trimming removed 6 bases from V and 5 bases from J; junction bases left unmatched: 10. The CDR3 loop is CASSIGQGKRETQYF. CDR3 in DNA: TGTGCCAGCAGTATCGGACAGGGGAAGAGGGAGACCCAGTACTTC.

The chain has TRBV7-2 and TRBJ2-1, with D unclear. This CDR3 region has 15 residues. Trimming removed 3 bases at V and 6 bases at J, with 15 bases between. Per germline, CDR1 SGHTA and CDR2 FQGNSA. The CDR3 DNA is TGTGCCAGCAGCTTGTGGTCCACCTATCTCAATGAGCAGTTCTTC. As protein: CASSLWSTYLNEQFF.

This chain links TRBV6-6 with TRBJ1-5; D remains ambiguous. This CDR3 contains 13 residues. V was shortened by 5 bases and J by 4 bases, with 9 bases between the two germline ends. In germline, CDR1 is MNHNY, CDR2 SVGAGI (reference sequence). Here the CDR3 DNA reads TGTGCCAGCAGTAGAACTAGGAATCAGCCCCAGCATTTT. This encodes CASSRTRNQPQHF.

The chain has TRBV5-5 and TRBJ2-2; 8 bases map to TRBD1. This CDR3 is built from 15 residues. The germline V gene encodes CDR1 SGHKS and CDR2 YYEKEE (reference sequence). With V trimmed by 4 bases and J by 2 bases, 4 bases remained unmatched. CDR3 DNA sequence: TGTGCCAGCAGCCCCAGGGGGCAAAACACCGGGGAGCTGTTTTTT. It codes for CASSPRGQNTGELFF.

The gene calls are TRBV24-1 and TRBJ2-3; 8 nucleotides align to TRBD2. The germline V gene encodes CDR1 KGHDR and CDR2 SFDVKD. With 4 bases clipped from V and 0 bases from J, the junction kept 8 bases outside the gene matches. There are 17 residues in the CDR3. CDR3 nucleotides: TGTGCCACCAGTGACCCCCCCGGGAGGGTTAGCACAGATACGCAGTATTTT. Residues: CATSDPPGRVSTDTQYF.

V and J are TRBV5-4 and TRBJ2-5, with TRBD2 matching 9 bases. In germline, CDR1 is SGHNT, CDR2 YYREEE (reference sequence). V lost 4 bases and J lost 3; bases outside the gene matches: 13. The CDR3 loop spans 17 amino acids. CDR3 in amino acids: CASSTHPGLAGKETQYF. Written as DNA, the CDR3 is TGTGCCAGCAGCACCCACCCGGGGCTAGCGGGAAAAGAGACCCAGTACTTC.

The CDR3 spells CATSRDNSGANVLTF. The CDR3 coding sequence is TGTGCCACCAGCAGAGATAACTCTGGGGCCAACGTCCTGACTTTC. The V gene is TRBV15, the J gene TRBJ2-6; no firm D call. V gave up 0 bases and J gave up 0 bases, with 3 bases separating them. The CDR3 runs to 15 residues. The germline V gene encodes CDR1 LNHNV and CDR2 YYDKDF (reference sequence).

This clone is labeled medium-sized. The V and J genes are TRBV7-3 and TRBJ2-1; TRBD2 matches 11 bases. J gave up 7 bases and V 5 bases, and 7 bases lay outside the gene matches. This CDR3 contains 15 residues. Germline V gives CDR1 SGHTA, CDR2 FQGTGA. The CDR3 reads CASSVSGGARNEQFF. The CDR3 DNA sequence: TGTGCCAGCAGCGTTAGCGGGGGGGCTCGAAATGAGCAGTTCTTC. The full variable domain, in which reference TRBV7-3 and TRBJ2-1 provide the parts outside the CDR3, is GAGVSQTPSNKVTEKGKYVELRCDPISGHTALYWYRQSLGQGPEFLIYFQGTGAADDSGLPNDRFFAVRPEGSVSTLKIQRTERGDSAVYLCASSVSGGARNEQFFGPGTRLTVL.

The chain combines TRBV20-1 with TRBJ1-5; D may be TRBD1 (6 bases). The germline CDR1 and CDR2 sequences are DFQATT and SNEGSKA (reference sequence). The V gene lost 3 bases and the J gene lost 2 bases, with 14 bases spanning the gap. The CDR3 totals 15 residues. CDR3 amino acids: CSASWGGVRNQPQHF. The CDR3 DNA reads TGCAGTGCTAGTTGGGGGGGCGTCCGCAATCAGCCCCAGCATTTT.

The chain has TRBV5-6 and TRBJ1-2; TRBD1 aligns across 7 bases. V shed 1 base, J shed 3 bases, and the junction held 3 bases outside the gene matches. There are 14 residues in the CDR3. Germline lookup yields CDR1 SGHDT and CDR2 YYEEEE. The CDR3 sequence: CASSLQGTDYGYTF. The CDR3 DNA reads TGTGCCAGCAGCTTGCAGGGGACAGACTATGGCTACACCTTC. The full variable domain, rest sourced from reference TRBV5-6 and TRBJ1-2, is DAGVTQSPTHLIKTRGQQVTLRCSPKSGHDTVSWYQQALGQGPQFIFQYYEEEERQRGNFPDRFSGHQFPNYSSELNVNALLLGDSALYLCASSLQGTDYGYTFGSGTRLTVV.

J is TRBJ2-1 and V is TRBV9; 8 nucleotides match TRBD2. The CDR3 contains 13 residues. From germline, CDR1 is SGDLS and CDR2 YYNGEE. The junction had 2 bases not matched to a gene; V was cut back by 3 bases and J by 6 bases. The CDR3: CASSAGGANEQFF. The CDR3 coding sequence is TGTGCCAGCAGCGCCGGGGGGGCCAATGAGCAGTTCTTC.